This T cell receptor beta chain was sequenced during a study of CD8+ T cells in alopecia areata. RNA extraction was followed by reverse transcription into cDNA, which acted as the sequencing template. The assay was immunoSEQ multiplex PCR, and TCRdb's table has in-frame clones only and misses some. This table has about 200,000 clones, 56% appearing once. Isolation of CD4+ and CD8+ T cells from PBMCs was achieved by sorting. V was clipped by 3 bases and J by 0 bases, with 8 bases between them. The CDR3 has 14 amino acids. Germline values: CDR1 SEHNR, CDR2 FQNEAQ (reference sequence). This clone was picked up one time. The target antigen is unknown. Study conclusions and caveats: Patients showed less clear TCR sequence sharing than mice, possibly partly because of HLA diversity. Alopecia totalis/universalis scalp especially showed more expanded CD8+ clones than normal scalp.

V usage is TRBV7-9 and J usage is TRBJ1-2; D unclear. The clonotype comes from a human donor in good health. The specimen was CD8+ T cells sorted from blood. The DNA for the CDR3 is TGTGCCAGCAGCTTCTCGGACTCTAACTATGGCTACACCTTC. Its translation: CASSFSDSNYGYTF.